This T cell receptor (beta chain) was observed in a study of technical replicates of blood from a handful of donors. Sequencing was performed with immunoSEQ multiplex PCR; in TCRdb, only in-frame clones are kept and a portion is missing. The data hold fewer than 100,000 clones, with about 89% observed a single time. This CDR3 region has 14 residues. Germline V gives CDR1 KGHSH, CDR2 LQKENI. The V end lost 3 bases, the J end lost 7 bases, and 16 bases lay between the germline ends. Sequences were obtained from T cells isolated from PBMCs. The chain employs TRBV18 and TRBJ2-7; maybe TRBD2 (6 bases). The receptor's source is a human donor in good health. In DNA form, the CDR3 reads TGTGCCAGCTCACCGCCAGGGACTCACGTGGAGCAGTACTTC. Amino acids: CASSPPGTHVEQYF.